The rows below give T cell receptor beta chains drawn from one sample of a study of T cell responses to AZD1222 COVID-19 vaccine. Only in-frame clones appear in the TCRdb table, and some are missing; sequencing was by immunoSEQ multiplex PCR. The profile shows 130,000 or so clones, around 88% of them singletons. The specimen was peripheral blood, collected on day 0 of MenACWY control vaccination. The receptors originated from an adult in good health. Each CDR3 is given with its conserved first and last residue. The D gene is left open where the match is weak. Size is stated for part of the rows, as once, few or many counts, or as a class when the clone is expanded.

-,-,13,TRBV19,TRBJ2-5,CASSGDSWETQYF,TGTGCCAGTAGTGGTGACAGCTGGGAGACCCAGTACTTC
-,-,14,TRBV5-6,TRBJ2-7,CASSLRGPPYEQYF,TGTGCCAGCAGCTTGCGTGGTCCGCCCTACGAGCAGTACTTC
few,TRBD1,13,TRBV6-5,TRBJ2-7,CASSPGQGGEQYF,TGTGCCAGCAGTCCCGGACAGGGCGGCGAGCAGTACTTC
-,-,14,TRBV14,TRBJ1-4,CASSHFRDNEKLFF,TGTGCCAGCAGCCATTTCAGGGATAATGAAAAACTGTTTTTT
-,-,13,TRBV30,TRBJ2-6,CAWRAAGANVLTF,TGTGCCTGGAGGGCTGCCGGGGCCAACGTCCTGACTTTC
-,-,14,TRBV7-2,TRBJ2-7,CASGLAPGSYEQYF,TGTGCCAGCGGTCTCGCTCCTGGGTCCTACGAGCAGTACTTC
-,TRBD1,14,TRBV5-4,TRBJ2-7,CASSSGQGEWEQYF,TGTGCCAGCAGCTCGGGACAGGGGGAATGGGAGCAGTACTTC
-,-,14,TRBV5-6,TRBJ1-1,CASSLVGGYTEAFF,TGTGCCAGCAGCTTGGTTGGGGGCTACACTGAAGCTTTCTTT
-,TRBD2,17,TRBV7-3,TRBJ2-1,CASSLKPSGGRDNEQFF,TGTGCCAGCAGCTTAAAACCCTCGGGAGGGAGGGACAATGAGCAGTTCTTC
once,-,13,TRBV10-3,TRBJ2-7,CAIQSIAAYEQYF,TGTGCCATCCAGTCCATCGCTGCCTACGAGCAGTACTTC
-,-,12,TRBV6-5,TRBJ1-1,CASYPRDAKAFF,TGTGCCAGCTACCCCAGGGACGCGAAAGCTTTCTTT
-,-,13,TRBV9,TRBJ2-2,CASTSLTTGELFF,TGTGCCAGTACTAGCCTAACCACCGGGGAGCTGTTTTTT
-,-,14,TRBV5-8,TRBJ1-4,CASSRGVHEEKLFF,TGTGCCAGCAGCCGGGGGGTACATGAAGAAAAACTGTTTTTT
-,-,15,TRBV9,TRBJ1-3,CASSRSTVSGNTIYF,TGTGCCAGCAGCCGTTCGACGGTCTCTGGAAACACCATATATTTT
-,TRBD1,13,TRBV5-1,TRBJ1-4,CASSSRDSEKLFF,TGCGCCAGCAGCAGTCGGGACAGCGAAAAACTGTTTTTT
-,-,15,TRBV27,TRBJ2-1,CASSSLGTEFNEQFF,TGTGCCAGCAGTTCCCTCGGGACGGAGTTCAATGAGCAGTTCTTC
-,-,17,TRBV5-1,TRBJ2-2,CASSQGPPPLNTGELFF,TGCGCCAGCAGCCAAGGTCCTCCACCTCTTAACACCGGGGAGCTGTTTTTT
-,-,15,TRBV6-1,TRBJ1-4,CASSEEEGNSGKLFF,TGTGCCAGCAGCGAAGAGGAGGGGAACTCCGGAAAACTGTTTTTT
-,TRBD2,15,TRBV6-5,TRBJ2-1,CASRALAGGRNEQFF,TGTGCCAGCAGGGCCCTAGCGGGAGGGCGAAATGAGCAGTTCTTC